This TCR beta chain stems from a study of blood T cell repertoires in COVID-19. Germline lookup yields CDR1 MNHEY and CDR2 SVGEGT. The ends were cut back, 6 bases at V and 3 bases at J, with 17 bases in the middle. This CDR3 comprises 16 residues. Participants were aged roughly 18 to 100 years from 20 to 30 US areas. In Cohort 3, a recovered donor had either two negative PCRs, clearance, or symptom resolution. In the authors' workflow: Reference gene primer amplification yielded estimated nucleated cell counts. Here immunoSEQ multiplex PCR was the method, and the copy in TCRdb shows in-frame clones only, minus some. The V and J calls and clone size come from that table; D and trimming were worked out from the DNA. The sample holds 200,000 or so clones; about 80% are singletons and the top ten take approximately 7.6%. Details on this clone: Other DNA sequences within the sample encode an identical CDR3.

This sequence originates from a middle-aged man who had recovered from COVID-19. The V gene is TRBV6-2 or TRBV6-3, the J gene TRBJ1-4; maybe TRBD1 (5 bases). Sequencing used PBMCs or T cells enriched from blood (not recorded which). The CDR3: CASSHEGAGANEKLFF. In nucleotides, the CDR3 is TGTGCCAGCAGCCACGAAGGGGCTGGGGCTAATGAAAAACTGTTTTTT.